This T cell receptor (beta chain) was captured in a study of beta chain features in type 1 diabetes. Of the isolated RNA, all was reverse transcribed, and so the sequenced material was expressed TCRB transcripts. Sequenced by immunoSEQ multiplex PCR; TCRdb stores in-frame clones only, minus some. The sample includes 140,000 to 150,000 clones, roughly 53% of them seen just once. Without exception, sorted populations had purity beyond 95%. Trimming removed 0 bases from V and 3 bases from J; junction bases left unmatched: 5. The germline V gene has CDR1 SGHTA and CDR2 FQGTGA. This CDR3 is 17 amino acids long.

The chain is built from TRBV7-3 and TRBJ2-5; 12 bases align to TRBD2. The specimen sequenced was Tregs from blood. The origin of this receptor is a man aged 18 to 29 in good health. The DNA of the CDR3 is TGTGCCAGCAGCTTAACGGGTACTAGCGGGGGGAAAGAGACCCAGTACTTC. Its translation: CASSLTGTSGGKETQYF.